These T cell receptor beta chains were read from a single sample in a study of PD-L1 blockade in urothelial cancer. TCRdb keeps only in-frame clones here, not all; method: immunoSEQ multiplex PCR. In the table there are about 82,000 clones, around 76% of which are singletons. Sequencing used PBMCs, obtained around atezolizumab (anti-PD-L1) treatment. Receptors were obtained from a man in his 70s with urothelial cancer. CDR3s include the opening cysteine and the closing phenylalanine or tryptophan. A D gene is named only where the DNA matches it firmly. The size of a clone is reported for some rows only, either as once, few or many, or as a class for expanded clones.

V gene,clone size,D gene,J gene,CDR3 protein,CDR3 DNA
TRBV5-1,-,-,TRBJ2-4,CASSSGDGREIYF,TGCGCCAGCAGCTCGGGTGATGGGCGGGAAATATACTTC
TRBV5-6,many,TRBD1,TRBJ1-2,CASSLVGTGGYGYTF,TGTGCCAGCAGCTTGGTTGGGACAGGGGGTTATGGCTACACCTTC
TRBV5-1,-,TRBD1,TRBJ2-4,CASSLNPGSQGAKNIQYF,TGCGCCAGCAGCTTGAATCCAGGGTCCCAGGGGGCAAAAAACATTCAGTACTTC
TRBV2,-,-,TRBJ1-2,CARQGFGNYGYTF,TGTGCCAGACAGGGATTTGGGAACTATGGCTACACCTTC
TRBV4-1,-,TRBD1,TRBJ1-3,CASSQGLQGDSGNTIYF,TGCGCCAGCAGCCAAGGGTTACAGGGGGACTCTGGAAACACCATATATTTT
TRBV7-2,-,TRBD2,TRBJ2-7,CASSSGLAGGLFEQYF,TGTGCCAGCAGCTCAGGACTAGCGGGAGGGCTTTTCGAGCAGTACTTC
TRBV29-1,-,TRBD1,TRBJ2-3,CSVGGGQGGDTQYF,TGCAGCGTTGGAGGAGGACAGGGAGGAGATACGCAGTATTTT
TRBV30,-,-,TRBJ2-7,CAWRRVRSGEQYF,TGTGCCTGGAGGAGGGTCAGATCTGGAGAGCAGTACTTC
TRBV2,few,TRBD2,TRBJ2-6,CASSGTRGGANVLTF,TGTGCCAGCAGCGGGACTAGGGGGGGGGCCAACGTCCTGACTTTC
TRBV11-2,-,TRBD2,TRBJ2-5,CASSRTSGRSGETQYF,TGTGCCAGCAGCCGGACTAGCGGGAGGTCGGGAGAGACCCAGTACTTC
TRBV11-2,-,TRBD2,TRBJ2-2,CASSLAGGDTGELFF,TGTGCCAGCAGCTTAGCCGGGGGGGACACCGGGGAGCTGTTTTTT
TRBV19,-,TRBD1,TRBJ1-3,CASSIFRGESGNTIYF,TGTGCCAGTAGTATCTTCAGGGGGGAATCTGGAAACACCATATATTTT
TRBV25-1,few,TRBD1,TRBJ2-2,CARPGQENTGELFF,TGTGCCAGGCCGGGACAGGAGAACACCGGGGAGCTGTTTTTT
TRBV29-1,-,-,TRBJ2-5,CSVGTAGAETQYF,TGCAGCGTTGGGACAGCCGGGGCGGAGACCCAGTACTTC
TRBV11-2,-,TRBD1,TRBJ2-7,CASSLEGQGPEQYF,TGTGCCAGCAGCTTAGAGGGACAGGGCCCCGAGCAGTACTTC
TRBV29-1,once,-,TRBJ2-7,CSVEGRYEQYF,TGCAGCGTTGAGGGGAGGTACGAGCAGTACTTC
TRBV7-2,-,TRBD1,TRBJ2-7,CASSLRDSSYEQYF,TGTGCCAGCAGCTTAAGGGACAGCTCCTACGAGCAGTACTTC
TRBV2,-,TRBD2,TRBJ2-3,CASSDLAGNTDTQYF,TGTGCCAGCAGTGACCTAGCGGGGAACACAGATACGCAGTATTTT
TRBV4-2,few,TRBD1,TRBJ1-2,CASSQDPTGGGGGYTF,TGTGCCAGCAGCCAAGATCCAACAGGGGGAGGTGGTGGCTACACCTTC
TRBV2,-,-,TRBJ1-4,CASSENPGLSNEKLFF,TGTGCCAGCAGTGAAAACCCAGGGTTATCTAATGAAAAACTGTTTTTT
TRBV2,once,-,TRBJ1-4,CASSYHEKLFF,TGTGCCAGCAGTTATCATGAAAAACTGTTTTTT
TRBV5-4,-,-,TRBJ2-7,CASSLRGEGYEQYF,TGTGCCAGCAGCCTCAGGGGGGAAGGCTACGAGCAGTACTTC
TRBV6-5,-,-,TRBJ2-7,CASTGEAYEQYF,TGTGCCAGCACCGGGGAAGCCTACGAGCAGTACTTC
TRBV18,-,TRBD1,TRBJ1-2,CASSPPGGREFYGYTF,TGTGCCAGCTCACCACCAGGGGGCAGGGAGTTTTATGGCTACACCTTC
TRBV6-5,-,TRBD2,TRBJ2-7,CASNQAGASYEQYF,TGTGCCAGCAATCAAGCGGGAGCATCCTACGAGCAGTACTTC
TRBV7-2,-,-,TRBJ1-3,CASSLAPTGGNTIYF,TGTGCCAGCAGCTTAGCCCCTACAGGTGGAAACACCATATATTTT
TRBV19,-,TRBD1,TRBJ2-2,CASRPRTGTGELFF,TGTGCCAGTAGGCCCCGGACAGGGACGGGGGAGCTGTTTTTT
TRBV7-8,few,-,TRBJ2-2,CASSFPFYELDTGELFF,TGTGCCAGCAGCTTTCCTTTTTACGAACTCGACACCGGGGAGCTGTTTTTT
TRBV19,-,-,TRBJ2-5,CASGQDQETQYF,TGTGCCAGTGGACAAGACCAAGAGACCCAGTACTTC
TRBV6-5,-,-,TRBJ1-3,CASSNSRSGNTIYF,TGTGCCAGCAGCAACAGTCGCTCTGGAAACACCATATATTTT
TRBV13,-,-,TRBJ2-1,CASSLRSSYSGYSYNEQFF,TGTGCCAGCAGCTTACGGTCCTCTTATAGCGGCTACTCCTACAATGAGCAGTTCTTC
TRBV27,once,TRBD1,TRBJ2-1,CASSLRDRGLNEQFF,TGTGCCAGCAGTCTCCGGGACAGGGGGCTGAATGAGCAGTTCTTC
TRBV27,-,-,TRBJ2-7,CASSLVGGGREANEQYF,TGTGCCAGCAGTTTGGTGGGGGGGGGCAGGGAGGCCAACGAGCAGTACTTC
TRBV5-4,-,-,TRBJ1-5,CASSQEYDGNQPQHF,TGTGCCAGCAGCCAAGAGTATGATGGCAATCAGCCCCAGCATTTT
TRBV28,-,TRBD2,TRBJ2-7,CASSLRAGGGYEQYF,TGTGCCAGCAGTTTACGGGCGGGAGGCGGCTACGAGCAGTACTTC
TRBV19,-,TRBD1,TRBJ1-4,CASSLGTGVGNEKLFF,TGTGCCAGTAGTCTAGGGACAGGGGTTGGTAATGAAAAACTGTTTTTT
TRBV10-3,-,-,TRBJ1-2,CAISEVQGSGYTF,TGTGCCATCAGTGAGGTACAGGGAAGTGGCTACACCTTC
TRBV6-5,-,-,TRBJ2-3,CASSSPRASGDTQYF,TGTGCCAGCAGTTCCCCCAGGGCGAGCGGGGATACGCAGTATTTT
TRBV5-1,-,TRBD1,TRBJ1-2,CASSLGVDRGDYGYTF,TGCGCCAGCAGCTTGGGAGTTGACAGGGGGGACTATGGCTACACCTTC
TRBV7-2,-,-,TRBJ2-2,CASSLELGELFF,TGTGCCAGCAGCTTAGAACTCGGGGAGCTGTTTTTT